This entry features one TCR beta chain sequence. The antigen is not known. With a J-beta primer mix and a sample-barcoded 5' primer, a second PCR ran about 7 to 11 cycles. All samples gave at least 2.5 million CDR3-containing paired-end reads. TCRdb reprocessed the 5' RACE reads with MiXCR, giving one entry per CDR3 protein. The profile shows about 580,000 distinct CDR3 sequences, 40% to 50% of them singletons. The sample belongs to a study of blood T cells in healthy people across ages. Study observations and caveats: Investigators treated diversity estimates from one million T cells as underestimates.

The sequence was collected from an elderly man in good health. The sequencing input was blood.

The CDR3 sequence: CSVSPYKDTYTEAFF. The CDR3 DNA reads as TGCAGCGTCTCACCTTATAAGGACACCTACACTGAAGCTTTCTTT. V is TRBV29-1 and J is TRBJ1-1, with TRBD1 as a possible D gene (5 bases). The CDR3 totals 15 residues. V lost 6 bases and J 3 bases, leaving 20 bases between the germline ends. Per the germline V gene, CDR1 is SQVTM and CDR2 is ANQGSEA.